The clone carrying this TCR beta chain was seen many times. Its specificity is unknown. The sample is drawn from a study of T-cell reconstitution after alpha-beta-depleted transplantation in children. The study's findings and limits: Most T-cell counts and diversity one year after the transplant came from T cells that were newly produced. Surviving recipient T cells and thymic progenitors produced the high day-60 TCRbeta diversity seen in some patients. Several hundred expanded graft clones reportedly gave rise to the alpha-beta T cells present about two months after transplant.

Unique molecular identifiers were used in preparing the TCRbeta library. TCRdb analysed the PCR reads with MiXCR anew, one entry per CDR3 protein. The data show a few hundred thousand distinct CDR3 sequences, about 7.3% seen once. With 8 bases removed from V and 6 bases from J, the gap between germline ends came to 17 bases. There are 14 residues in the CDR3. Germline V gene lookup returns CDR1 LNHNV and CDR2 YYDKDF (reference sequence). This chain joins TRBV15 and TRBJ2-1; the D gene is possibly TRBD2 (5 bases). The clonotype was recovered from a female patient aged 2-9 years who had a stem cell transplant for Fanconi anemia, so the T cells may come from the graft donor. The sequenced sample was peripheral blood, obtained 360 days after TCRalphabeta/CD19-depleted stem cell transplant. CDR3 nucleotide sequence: TGTGCCACCTCTGGACTCCCCAGGAGCAATGAGCAGTTCTTC. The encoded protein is CATSGLPRSNEQFF.